Following are 25 T cell receptor beta chains from one sample sequenced in a study of cytomegalovirus exposure and HLA in healthy donors. Clones were sequenced by immunoSEQ multiplex PCR, and TCRdb holds only the in-frame ones, with some missing. The sample shows about 130,000 clones, less than 95% of them seen only once. The sample taken for sequencing was PBMCs. The receptors derive from a man aged 18 to 29 in good health and CMV-seropositive.

The J gene is TRBJ1-1, the V gene TRBV27; D might be TRBD1 (6 bases). V lost 2 bases to trimming and J lost 5 bases, with 12 bases between them. CDR1 and CDR2 from the germline V gene are MNHEY and SMNVEV (reference sequence). The length of the CDR3 is 14 residues. DNA of the CDR3: TGTGCCAGCAGTTTAAGGGCAGGGGTGACTGAAGCTTTCTTT. It specifies CASSLRAGVTEAFF.

The gene calls are TRBV10-3 and TRBJ2-3; 9 bases line up with TRBD2. The CDR3 has 14 amino acids. The germline CDR1 and CDR2 sequences are ENHRY and SYGVKD. Trimming cost V 6 bases and J 2 bases; bases outside gene matches: 3. CDR3 DNA: TGTGCCATCAGGACTAGCGGACTCACAGATACGCAGTATTTT. It codes for CAIRTSGLTDTQYF.

The chain is built from TRBV29-1 and TRBJ1-2; possibly TRBD1 for D (5 bases). The CDR3 runs 14 residues. Germline V gene data show CDR1 as SQVTM and CDR2 as ANQGSEA. Trimming stripped 1 base from V and 6 bases from J, with 15 bases between. CDR3 DNA: TGCAGCGTTGAAGCGGGGGAGGCATACGATGGCTACACCTTC. Translated, it gives CSVEAGEAYDGYTF.

J is TRBJ2-2 and V is TRBV5-6; 8 bases match TRBD1. CDR3 length equals 15 residues. V lost 0 bases to trimming and J lost 6 bases; unmatched junction nucleotides: 4. CDR1 is SGHDT, CDR2 YYEEEE, per germline. CDR3 amino acids: CASSLDWTGSGELFF. The DNA of the CDR3 is TGTGCCAGCAGCTTGGATTGGACAGGGTCCGGGGAGCTGTTTTTT. The full variable domain, rest sourced from reference TRBV5-6 and TRBJ2-2, is DAGVTQSPTHLIKTRGQQVTLRCSPKSGHDTVSWYQQALGQGPQFIFQYYEEEERQRGNFPDRFSGHQFPNYSSELNVNALLLGDSALYLCASSLDWTGSGELFFGEGSRLTVL.

The rearrangement joins TRBV7-9 to TRBJ1-4; the D is unclear. CDR3 length: 11 amino acids. The ends were cut back, 4 bases at V and 7 bases at J, with 4 bases in the middle. Germline CDR1 SEHNR, CDR2 FQNEAQ (reference sequence). CDR3 bases: TGTGCCAGCAGCTCGAGTGAAAAACTGTTTTTT. Its protein product is CASSSSEKLFF.

V gene TRBV19 combines with J gene TRBJ1-5; the match to TRBD1 covers 8 bases. The CDR3 is made up of 17 amino acids. CDR1 and CDR2 (germline): LNHDA, SQIVND (reference sequence). V was pared by 1 base and J by 3 bases, with 8 bases of the junction left unmatched. CDR3 bases: TGTGCCAGTAGTATAGGCGGACAGGGTATTATCAATCAGCCCCAGCATTTT. This translates into CASSIGGQGIINQPQHF.

V gene TRBV9 combines with J gene TRBJ2-5; D remains unclear. The CDR3 runs 14 residues. V was clipped by 0 bases and J by 5 bases, with 11 bases between them. CDR1 and CDR2 from the germline V gene are SGDLS and YYNGEE. Here the CDR3 reads CASSVEKFGETQYF. In nucleotides, the CDR3 is TGTGCCAGCAGCGTAGAGAAATTCGGGGAGACCCAGTACTTC. Complete variable domain (other parts from reference TRBV9 and TRBJ2-5): DSGVTQTPKHLITATGQRVTLRCSPRSGDLSVYWYQQSLDQGLQFLIQYYNGEERAKGNILERFSAQQFPDLHSELNLSSLELGDSALYFCASSVEKFGETQYFGPGTRLLVL.

The chain uses TRBV29-1 and TRBJ2-5; 9 nucleotides match TRBD2. V lost 6 bases, J lost 4 bases, and 12 bases stayed unmatched. The germline V gene encodes CDR1 SQVTM and CDR2 ANQGSEA. The CDR3 has 15 amino acids. Written as DNA, the CDR3 is TGCAGCGTGGGGGCTAGCGGGGCCTTGGGAGAGACCCAGTACTTC. This encodes CSVGASGALGETQYF.

This chain uses TRBV7-9 with TRBJ2-1; 7 bases fit TRBD1. V dropped 4 bases and J dropped 10; count of bases not matched to a gene: 13. Germline CDR1 and CDR2: SEHNR and FQNEAQ (reference sequence). CDR3 length equals 15 residues. The CDR3 sequence is CASSSTGRIGSEQFF. The CDR3, as DNA: TGTGCCAGCAGCTCGACAGGGCGTATTGGTTCGGAGCAGTTCTTC. The full variable domain, completed using reference TRBV7-9 and TRBJ2-1, is DTGVSQNPRHKITKRGQNVTFRCDPISEHNRLYWYRQTLGQGPEFLTYFQNEAQLEKSRLLSDRFSAERPKGSFSTLEIQRTEQGDSAMYLCASSSTGRIGSEQFFGPGTRLTVL.

The chain uses TRBV28 and TRBJ1-2, with unresolved D. Germline V CDR1 and CDR2: MDHEN, SYDVKM. The CDR3 is made up of 14 amino acids. V lost 4 bases and J 5 bases, leaving 14 bases between the germline ends. Written as DNA, the CDR3 is TGTGCCAGCAGTTCCCTCCCGACATCGTATGGCTACACCTTC. This gives the protein CASSSLPTSYGYTF.

The V and J genes are TRBV5-8 and TRBJ1-5; no clear D gene. The CDR3 is made up of 13 amino acids. Deletions cut 4 bases from V and 7 bases from J, with 12 bases between. CDR1 and CDR2 (germline): SGHTS, YDEGEE. The CDR3 reads CASSGRGLQPQHF. CDR3 nucleotides: TGTGCCAGCAGCGGACGGGGTCTCCAGCCCCAGCATTTT.

The chain carries TRBV27 and TRBJ2-1; D perhaps matches TRBD2 (5 bases). Germline V gives CDR1 MNHEY, CDR2 SMNVEV (reference sequence). The germline V and J ends were trimmed by 2 bases and 4 bases, with 12 bases remaining between them. The CDR3 length is 15 residues. In DNA, the CDR3 is TGTGCCAGCAGTTTACGCACGGACTCTTACAATGAGCAGTTCTTC. Its protein is CASSLRTDSYNEQFF.

In this sample, this clone turned up a few times. This chain uses TRBV27 with TRBJ2-7, with 10 bases fitting TRBD1. Germline CDR1 and CDR2: MNHEY and SMNVEV (reference sequence). The CDR3 runs 13 residues. Trimming at V came to 6 bases and at J to 6 bases, leaving 5 bases not matched to a gene. DNA of the CDR3: TGTGCCAGCAGGTCGACAGGGGGCCTCGAGCAGTACTTC. As protein: CASRSTGGLEQYF.

The V and J genes are TRBV7-8 and TRBJ2-3, with 7 bases that match TRBD2. Germline V gene lookup returns CDR1 SGHVS and CDR2 FQNEAQ. The CDR3 sequence is 12 residues long. The V gene end was trimmed by 5 bases and the J gene end by 15 bases; junction bases not matched to a gene: 11. The CDR3 loop is CASSLGASGSYF. The CDR3 region has the DNA TGTGCCAGCAGCCTAGGGGCTAGCGGTTCCTATTTT.

The CDR3 coding sequence is TGCGCCAGCAGCTTAGGGGACAGGGCAAATTCACCCCTCCACTTT. It specifies CASSLGDRANSPLHF. This chain links TRBV5-1 with TRBJ1-6; TRBD1 matches at 9 bases. The germline V gene has CDR1 SGHRS and CDR2 YFSETQ. This CDR3 comprises 15 residues. Unmatched junction bases numbered 4, after V lost 2 bases and J lost 7 bases.

The gene calls are TRBV5-1 and TRBJ1-5; 9 bases agree with TRBD1. Per the germline V gene, CDR1 is SGHRS and CDR2 is YFSETQ. The CDR3 covers 21 residues. With 0 bases clipped from V and 6 bases from J, the junction kept 22 bases outside the gene matches. The CDR3 loop is CASSLAGSLVRDRDSSQPQHF. In DNA form, the CDR3 reads TGCGCCAGCAGCTTGGCAGGCTCGTTGGTCCGGGACAGGGATTCATCTCAGCCCCAGCATTTT.

The V and J genes are TRBV5-1 and TRBJ1-2; 7 bases are shared with TRBD1. The germline CDR1 and CDR2 sequences are SGHRS and YFSETQ. The junction had 7 bases not matched to a gene; V was cut back by 3 bases and J by 8 bases. The CDR3 length is 13 residues. The CDR3 DNA reads as TGCGCCAGCAGCTCCGGGACAGTGGGAGGCTACACCTTC. The encoded protein is CASSSGTVGGYTF.

The chain has TRBV6-6 and TRBJ1-6; no firm D call. Germline V CDR1 and CDR2: MNHNY, SVGAGI (reference sequence). V lost 7 bases, J lost 0 bases, and 4 bases lay in between. This CDR3 is built from 13 residues. CDR3 DNA: TGTGCCAGCAAGAGCTCCTATAATTCACCCCTCCACTTT. This translates into CASKSSYNSPLHF.

The CDR3 nucleotides are TGTGCCAGTACTCCGGACACTTGGCTCGGAAACACCATATATTTT. Translating it yields CASTPDTWLGNTIYF. The V and J genes are TRBV19 and TRBJ1-3; weak D call: TRBD1 (5 bases). This CDR3 contains 15 residues. Per the germline V gene, CDR1 is LNHDA and CDR2 is SQIVND (reference sequence). V gave up 7 bases and J gave up 4 bases, with 17 bases separating them.

This rearrangement joins TRBV6-5 to TRBJ2-5, with D possibly matching TRBD2 (6 bases). With 6 bases removed from V and 14 bases from J, the gap between germline ends came to 22 bases. The CDR3 covers 13 residues. The V gene's germline CDR1 is MNHEY and CDR2 SVGAGI. For the CDR3, the DNA is TGTGCCAGCAGGTTACCCCAGGGAGGAAGGGGATACTTC. It specifies CASRLPQGGRGYF.

V is TRBV7-9 and J is TRBJ2-7, with D maybe TRBD2 (6 bases). The germline gives CDR1 SEHNR, CDR2 FQNEAQ (reference sequence). V was shortened by 5 bases and J by 7 bases, with 18 bases between the two germline ends. This CDR3 is built from 14 residues. CDR3: CASSLEGRSLEQYF. The CDR3 DNA sequence: TGTGCCAGCAGCCTGGAGGGCAGATCTCTTGAGCAGTACTTC.

The V and J genes are TRBV5-1 and TRBJ2-1; D gene unclear. The V end was cut by 1 base, the J end by 0 bases, with 5 bases between. The CDR3 extends over 14 amino acids. The germline gives CDR1 SGHRS, CDR2 YFSETQ. Written as DNA, the CDR3 is TGCGCCAGCAGCTTGCGAGACTCCTACAATGAGCAGTTCTTC. It yields the protein CASSLRDSYNEQFF.

The genes are TRBV28 and TRBJ2-1; TRBD2 agrees at 7 bases. With 2 bases clipped from V and 7 bases from J, the junction kept 5 bases outside the gene matches. The CDR3 consists of 14 residues. Per the germline V gene, CDR1 is MDHEN and CDR2 is SYDVKM. Here the CDR3 reads CASSLAGVLNEQFF. The CDR3 nucleotides are TGTGCCAGCAGTTTAGCGGGAGTGTTAAATGAGCAGTTCTTC.

The V gene is TRBV5-1, the J gene TRBJ2-4; tentative D call: TRBD1 (5 bases). The V gene's germline CDR1 is SGHRS and CDR2 YFSETQ. The CDR3 has 13 amino acids. The V and J ends lost 2 bases and 6 bases respectively, with 9 bases between them. The CDR3 protein is CASSLEDRNIQYF. The CDR3 DNA sequence: TGCGCCAGCAGCTTAGAAGACAGAAACATTCAGTACTTC.

With regard to this clone: Within the sample, other DNA sequences also encode this same CDR3. The chain combines TRBV7-9 with TRBJ1-2; D is uncertain. Germline-derived CDR1 and CDR2 are SEHNR and FQNEAQ (reference sequence). Trimming left V 1 base short and J 8 bases short, with 8 bases between. The CDR3 is 12 residues long. Here the CDR3 DNA reads TGTGCCAGCAGCTTAGGTGGAGGCGGCTACACCTTC. It specifies CASSLGGGGYTF. Filled out from reference TRBV7-9 and TRBJ1-2, the complete variable domain reads DTGVSQNPRHKITKRGQNVTFRCDPISEHNRLYWYRQTLGQGPEFLTYFQNEAQLEKSRLLSDRFSAERPKGSFSTLEIQRTEQGDSAMYLCASSLGGGGYTFGSGTRLTVV.